The 10 T cell receptor beta chains reported below all come from one sample, sequenced in a study of blood T cell repertoires in COVID-19 (dated by TCRdb to about 2020). Library method: the immunoSEQ multiplex PCR assay. TCRdb limited this immuneACCESS table to in-frame rearrangements with V and J called. A share of clones is missing; checked studies link under half to unresolved V genes, and the rest is unexplained. The sample table lists about 140,000 clones, 88% of them with a count of one. 1.5% to 1.7% of the sample rests with the top ten. Sequenced: peripheral blood. These TCRs come from an older woman with acute or convalescent COVID-19.

The chain is built from TRBV28 and TRBJ1-1; D remains unclear. The V end was cut by 2 bases, the J end by 1 base, with 8 bases between. This CDR3 has 14 residues. In germline, CDR1 is MDHEN, CDR2 SYDVKM. The CDR3 coding sequence is TGTGCCAGCAGTTTAAACCCAGGGAACACTGAAGCTTTCTTT. Its translation is CASSLNPGNTEAFF.

The rearrangement links TRBV9 to TRBJ1-4; 9 nucleotides line up with TRBD1. Germline assignment: CDR1 SGDLS and CDR2 YYNGEE. The V gene end was trimmed by 2 bases and the J gene end by 10 bases; junction bases not matched to a gene: 12. The CDR3 extends over 16 amino acids. CDR3 protein: CASSVAATGGVGKLFF. CDR3 in DNA: TGTGCCAGCAGCGTCGCCGCTACAGGGGGCGTGGGAAAACTGTTTTTT.

V usage is TRBV7-8 and J usage is TRBJ1-1; D is ambiguous. Looked up from germline, CDR1 is SGHVS and CDR2 is FQNEAQ. The CDR3 sequence is 14 residues long. V shed 5 bases and J shed 5 bases, with 15 bases lying between them. The CDR3 region has the DNA TGTGCCAGCAGCCTCCATTCGGCGGGGACTGAAGCTTTCTTT. It specifies CASSLHSAGTEAFF.

V usage is TRBV10-3 and J usage is TRBJ2-7, with 7 bases fitting TRBD1. The germline CDR1 and CDR2 sequences are ENHRY and SYGVKD. The CDR3 covers 13 residues. J gave up 1 base and V 6 bases, and 3 bases lay outside the gene matches. CDR3 coding DNA: TGTGCCATCAGCCTGACAGGGTCCTACGAGCAGTACTTC. It translates to CAISLTGSYEQYF.

The chain employs TRBV9 and TRBJ2-3; TRBD2 aligns across 10 bases. The germline CDR1 and CDR2 sequences are SGDLS and YYNGEE. V shed 4 bases, J shed 4 bases, and the junction held 9 bases outside the gene matches. CDR3 size: 16 residues. The CDR3 protein is CASSIPAGGQPDTQYF. The DNA for the CDR3 is TGTGCCAGCAGCATACCAGCGGGGGGGCAGCCAGATACGCAGTATTTT. Complete variable domain (other parts from reference TRBV9 and TRBJ2-3): DSGVTQTPKHLITATGQRVTLRCSPRSGDLSVYWYQQSLDQGLQFLIQYYNGEERAKGNILERFSAQQFPDLHSELNLSSLELGDSALYFCASSIPAGGQPDTQYFGPGTRLTVL.

V gene TRBV28 combines with J gene TRBJ1-2; maybe TRBD1 (6 bases). V dropped 7 bases and J dropped 5 bases, with 14 bases sitting between them. This CDR3 comprises 13 residues. Germline V gene lookup returns CDR1 MDHEN and CDR2 SYDVKM. For the CDR3, the DNA is TGTGCCAGCATACCCGACAGGAATTATGGCTACACCTTC. It is translated as CASIPDRNYGYTF.

The genes are TRBV10-3 and TRBJ2-1; 14 nucleotides align to TRBD2. This CDR3 is 16 amino acids long. V lost 2 bases and J lost 6; bases outside the gene matches: 3. The germline V gene encodes CDR1 ENHRY and CDR2 SYGVKD. The CDR3 bases are TGTGCCATCAGTGAGACGACTAGCGGGAGGGTCAATGAGCAGTTCTTC. Translated: CAISETTSGRVNEQFF.

The chain links TRBV19 to TRBJ1-4; 7 bases line up with TRBD1. Germline lookup yields CDR1 LNHDA and CDR2 SQIVND (reference sequence). The CDR3 runs 14 residues. V was clipped by 5 bases and J by 5 bases; unmatched bases: 5. The CDR3 coding sequence is TGTGCCAGTAGTGGGGGACAGAACAATGAAAAACTGTTTTTT. It codes for CASSGGQNNEKLFF.

J is TRBJ1-2 and V is TRBV18; 7 bases fit TRBD1. This CDR3 spans 14 amino acids. The V and J ends lost 3 bases and 1 base, in that order; junction bases with no gene match: 2. The germline gives CDR1 KGHSH, CDR2 LQKENI. Here the CDR3 DNA reads TGTGCCAGCTCACCGGGGACAGTTAACTATGGCTACACCTTC. This sequence encodes CASSPGTVNYGYTF.

This sequence joins TRBV9 and TRBJ1-6; 8 nucleotides line up with TRBD1. CDR3 length: 14 amino acids. Germline V gene data show CDR1 as SGDLS and CDR2 as YYNGEE. The trim removed 3 bases at V and 9 bases at J, leaving 5 bases unmatched. In DNA, the CDR3 is TGTGCCAGCAGCGAGACAGGGGTGAGTTCACCCCTCCACTTT. Translation gives CASSETGVSSPLHF.